One sample yielded the 21 T cell receptor beta chains listed below, sequenced in a study of identical twins. MiXCR, run by TCRdb on the 5' RACE reads, gives a single entry per CDR3 protein. The repertoire includes about 240,000 distinct CDR3 sequences, roughly a tenth of them detected once, and 8% to 10% sits in the top ten. Sequenced: memory T cells sorted from blood. These receptor sequences come from a man in his fifties in good health.

The V and J genes are TRBV20-1 and TRBJ2-1, with 11 bases that match TRBD2. The CDR3 length is 15 residues. Germline values: CDR1 DFQATT, CDR2 SNEGSKA (reference sequence). The ends lost 6 bases at V and 6 bases at J; junction bases unmatched: 10. Here the CDR3 DNA reads TGCAGTGCCGAGGGCCGTAGCGGGAGGGCCAATGAGCAGTTCTTC. Amino acids: CSAEGRSGRANEQFF.

This sequence joins TRBV7-2 and TRBJ2-3; D gene ambiguous. Germline V lookup: CDR1 SGHTA, CDR2 FQGNSA. This CDR3 is built from 14 residues. V lost 3 bases and J lost 6, with 13 bases in between. The CDR3 sequence is CASSLFRARDTQYF. CDR3 coding DNA: TGTGCCAGCAGCTTGTTTAGGGCCAGGGATACGCAGTATTTT.

A few counts support this clonotype. This sequence joins TRBV28 and TRBJ2-7; the D gene could be TRBD1 or TRBD2 (5 bases each). Trimming removed 1 base at V and 2 bases at J, with 12 bases between. Germline CDR1 and CDR2: MDHEN and SYDVKM. The CDR3 covers 15 residues. CDR3 protein: CASSLSGTVAYEQYF. The DNA for the CDR3 is TGTGCCAGCAGTTTATCTGGGACGGTGGCCTACGAGCAGTACTTC.

This clonotype was found many times. The CDR3 nucleotides are TGTGCCAGCAGCGTATCTCCAGGATCCCAACACGGGGAGCTGTTTTTT. Amino acid sequence: CASSVSPGSQHGELFF. This chain uses TRBV9 with TRBJ2-2; D gene uncertain. The length of the CDR3 is 16 residues. The V gene's germline CDR1 is SGDLS and CDR2 YYNGEE. Deletions cut 1 base from V and 7 bases from J, with 17 bases between.

This clonotype was found a few times. The chain has TRBV5-1 and TRBJ2-5, with a possible D match to TRBD2 (5 bases). Between the trimmed V and J ends, which lost 0 bases and 2 bases, there was a span of 20 bases. Germline V lookup: CDR1 SGHRS, CDR2 YFSETQ. The CDR3 is made up of 18 amino acids. Here the CDR3 DNA reads TGCGCCAGCAGCTTGGCCGTGTTGAGGAGGTCGAATCAAGAGACCCAGTACTTC. It codes for CASSLAVLRRSNQETQYF.

The chain recombines TRBV7-2 with TRBJ1-4; 10 nucleotides match TRBD1. Looked up from germline, CDR1 is SGHTA and CDR2 is FQGNSA. This CDR3 region has 16 residues. With V trimmed by 5 bases and J by 10 bases, 13 bases remained unmatched. In DNA form, the CDR3 reads TGTGCCAGCAGCCACAGGACAGGGACAGGGGACGGAAAACTGTTTTTT. It codes for CASSHRTGTGDGKLFF.

This clonotype was detected many times. The chain combines TRBV29-1 with TRBJ2-1; D gene ambiguous. The CDR3 sequence is 13 residues long. CDR1 is SQVTM, CDR2 ANQGSEA, per germline. V gave up 1 base and J gave up 2 bases, with 6 bases separating them. DNA of the CDR3: TGCAGCGTTGAAGTGCCTACCTACAATGAGCAGTTCTTC. Protein sequence: CSVEVPTYNEQFF.

This clonotype showed up just a few times. The chain carries TRBV4-1 and TRBJ2-4, with a tentative D call TRBD2 (6 bases). The CDR3 is 16 amino acids. Germline V gene sequence: CDR1 MGHRA, CDR2 YSYEKL. With 4 bases removed from V and 7 bases from J, the gap between germline ends came to 20 bases. CDR3 in DNA: TGCGCCAGCAGCCGCGGGGACGGGAAAGGCACGAACATTCAGTACTTC. Translating gives CASSRGDGKGTNIQYF.

This clonotype came up a few times. This chain connects TRBV20-1 to TRBJ2-5; D might be TRBD2 (5 bases). The V end was cut by 0 bases, the J end by 3 bases, with 17 bases between. Germline CDR1 reads DFQATT; CDR2 reads SNEGSKA (reference sequence). The CDR3 consists of 16 residues. The DNA of the CDR3 is TGCAGTGCTAGAGATCGGCTAGCTCTCAGGAAAGAGACCCAGTACTTC. Its protein product is CSARDRLALRKETQYF.

The chain recombines TRBV20-1 with TRBJ2-7, with a weak D call TRBD1 (5 bases). CDR1 and CDR2 (germline): DFQATT, SNEGSKA (reference sequence). The CDR3 sequence is 12 residues long. The germline V and J ends were trimmed by 8 bases and 5 bases, with 16 bases remaining between them. The CDR3 spells CSSTVLRDEQYF. The CDR3 nucleotides are TGCAGTTCGACAGTTCTCAGGGACGAGCAGTACTTC.

This clonotype was observed many times. The gene calls are TRBV6-2 or TRBV6-3 and TRBJ2-2, with D perhaps TRBD1 (6 bases). Trimming pared 6 bases from V and 6 bases from J, leaving 14 bases between. The germline gives CDR1 MNHEY, CDR2 SVGEGT. The CDR3 extends over 14 amino acids. In nucleotides, the CDR3 is TGTGCCAGCAGCAACCCAGACAGGCCCGGGGAGCTGTTTTTT. It translates to CASSNPDRPGELFF.

In its sample, this clonotype was seen many times. The chain joins TRBV11-1 to TRBJ1-1; D is unclear. V lost 5 bases to trimming and J lost 2 bases, with 15 bases between them. Germline-derived CDR1 and CDR2 are SGHAT and FQDESV (reference sequence). The CDR3 has 15 residues. CDR3 residues: CASSPKESGNTEAFF. The CDR3 bases are TGTGCCAGCAGCCCTAAGGAATCAGGAAACACTGAAGCTTTCTTT.

This clonotype showed up many times. This CDR3 is CASSFAVGRGSLSGNTIYF. Here the CDR3 DNA reads TGTGCCAGCAGTTTTGCCGTTGGGAGGGGATCTTTGAGTGGAAACACCATATATTTT. This chain links TRBV12-3 or TRBV12-4 with TRBJ1-3; D might be TRBD1 (5 bases). The germline V and J ends were trimmed by 3 bases and 3 bases, with 24 bases remaining between them. CDR3 size: 19 residues.

This clonotype has just one count. This chain connects TRBV5-6 to TRBJ1-5; the D gene is possibly TRBD1 (6 bases). From germline, CDR1 is SGHDT and CDR2 YYEEEE. Trimming cost V 4 bases and J 3 bases, with 11 bases left between them. The CDR3 consists of 14 residues. For the CDR3, the DNA is TGTGCCAGCAGCAGAACAGGGCCCAATCAGCCCCAGCATTTT. Translation: CASSRTGPNQPQHF.

With respect to this clonotype: Relative to the germline gene, one junction end is altered; a read error may explain this. This rearrangement joins TRBV12-3 or TRBV12-4 to TRBJ2-2; either TRBD1 or TRBD2 may supply D (5 bases each). The CDR3 is 15 residues long. In DNA form, the CDR3 reads TGTGCCTGCAGTTTAGGCAGGGCGGGTACCGGGGAGCTGTTTTTT. Encoded protein: CACSLGRAGTGELFF.

This clonotype has a count of ten or more. J is TRBJ2-1 and V is TRBV12-3 or TRBV12-4; 9 bases align to TRBD2. Unmatched junction bases numbered 9, after V lost 6 bases and J lost 6 bases. This CDR3 has 15 residues. CDR3: CASRALGRGGNEQFF. The CDR3 DNA follows: TGTGCCAGCAGAGCCTTGGGGCGGGGGGGCAATGAGCAGTTCTTC.

This clonotype was recorded a few times. The chain carries TRBV28 and TRBJ2-2; 8 positions agree with TRBD1. Germline values: CDR1 MDHEN, CDR2 SYDVKM. V lost 10 bases and J lost 6; bases outside the gene matches: 10. CDR3 length: 14 residues. In DNA form, the CDR3 reads TGTGCCACCTCCAGGGGGCGCGAGTCCGGGGAGCTGTTTTTT. Its translation is CATSRGRESGELFF.

This clonotype was seen ten or more times. This chain joins TRBV20-1 and TRBJ1-6; D ambiguous. The germline V gene encodes CDR1 DFQATT and CDR2 SNEGSKA (reference sequence). Trimming cost V 6 bases and J 14 bases, with 20 bases left between them. CDR3 length equals 13 residues. For the CDR3, the DNA is TGCAGTGCCAAAACGCACGGTAGCTCGTCCCTCCACTTT. Its translation: CSAKTHGSSSLHF.

This clonotype was detected many times. This chain uses TRBV5-5 with TRBJ1-5; TRBD1 matches at 7 bases. CDR1 and CDR2 (germline): SGHKS, YYEKEE (reference sequence). V was pared by 4 bases and J by 0 bases, with 7 bases of the junction left unmatched. CDR3 length: 16 amino acids. Written as DNA, the CDR3 is TGTGCCAGCAGCCCAGGGGACAGCTATAGCAATCAGCCCCAGCATTTT. Encoded protein: CASSPGDSYSNQPQHF.

V usage is TRBV5-4 and J usage is TRBJ1-1; D is perhaps TRBD1 (5 bases). V was clipped by 4 bases and J by 6 bases, with 16 bases between them. The CDR3 extends over 14 amino acids. Germline CDR1 SGHNT, CDR2 YYREEE (reference sequence). The CDR3 is CASSTSGWDPEAFF. The DNA for the CDR3 is TGTGCCAGCAGCACCTCAGGGTGGGACCCTGAAGCTTTCTTT.

In this sample, this clonotype turned up a few times. The chain links TRBV4-2 to TRBJ2-5; D not resolved. Germline V gives CDR1 LGHNA, CDR2 YNFKEQ. CDR3 size: 15 residues. V lost 4 bases to trimming and J lost 2 bases, with 14 bases between them. CDR3 coding DNA: TGTGCCAGCAGCCGGGTTATGGCTAGTCAAGAGACCCAGTACTTC. As protein: CASSRVMASQETQYF.